This is a list of T cell receptor beta chains from one sample in a study of blood T cell repertoires in COVID-19. The method was immunoSEQ multiplex PCR; TCRdb's version includes in-frame clones alone and lacks a portion of them. The profile covers under 350,000 clones, with 65% to 90% appearing a single time and 10% to 15% taken by the ten largest. What was sequenced was peripheral blood. These receptors were collected from a human donor in a cohort sampled during active COVID-19. CDR3s include the opening cysteine and the closing phenylalanine or tryptophan. Each record gives: V gene, J gene, clone size, D gene, CDR3 protein, CDR3 DNA. A D gene is named only where the DNA matches it firmly. Size tells how often a clone was seen (once, few, many) or the class of an expanded clone, and some rows leave it out.

V: TRBV15; J: TRBJ2-7; size: few; D: TRBD2; CDR3: CATSRGLAGVKTYEQYF; DNA: TGTGCCACCAGCAGAGGGCTAGCGGGAGTGAAGACCTACGAGCAGTACTTC
V: TRBV4-1; J: TRBJ2-6; size: NA; D: TRBD1; CDR3: CASSQTPGQGFAGANVLTF; DNA: TGCGCCAGCAGCCAAACACCGGGACAGGGGTTCGCTGGGGCCAACGTCCTGACTTTC
V: TRBV4-1; J: TRBJ2-7; size: NA; D: TRBD1; CDR3: CASSQEDRTHEQYF; DNA: TGCGCCAGCAGCCAAGAGGACAGGACCCACGAGCAGTACTTC
V: TRBV3-1/TRBV3-2; J: TRBJ2-5; size: NA; D: TRBD2; CDR3: CASAILAGGGETQYF; DNA: TGTGCCAGCGCAATTTTGGCGGGAGGGGGGGAGACCCAGTACTTC
V: TRBV5-8; J: TRBJ2-7; size: NA; D: NA; CDR3: CASSFDSKGGQYF; DNA: TGTGCCAGCAGCTTCGACTCTAAAGGCGGGCAGTACTTC
V: TRBV5-6; J: TRBJ2-2; size: NA; D: NA; CDR3: CASSSTNTGELFF; DNA: TGTGCCAGCAGCTCTACTAACACCGGGGAGCTGTTTTTT
V: TRBV12-3/TRBV12-4; J: TRBJ2-7; size: NA; D: TRBD2; CDR3: CASGTSGPYEQYF; DNA: TGTGCCAGCGGGACTAGCGGGCCTTACGAGCAGTACTTC
V: TRBV5-4; J: TRBJ2-5; size: few; D: TRBD1; CDR3: CASSSGQGARQETQYF; DNA: TGTGCCAGCAGCTCCGGACAGGGGGCGAGGCAAGAGACCCAGTACTTC
V: TRBV7-2; J: TRBJ2-7; size: NA; D: TRBD1; CDR3: CASSLKGAGTGNSEQYF; DNA: TGTGCCAGCAGCTTAAAGGGGGCGGGCACGGGTAATTCCGAGCAGTACTTC
V: TRBV7-9; J: TRBJ2-2; size: NA; D: TRBD2; CDR3: CASSEGLAGVSNTGELFF; DNA: TGTGCCAGCAGCGAGGGACTAGCGGGAGTGTCGAACACCGGGGAGCTGTTTTTT
V: TRBV9; J: TRBJ2-3; size: NA; D: TRBD2; CDR3: CASSFSGTSPDTQYF; DNA: TGTGCCAGCAGCTTCAGCGGGACCTCCCCAGATACGCAGTATTTT
V: TRBV7-9; J: TRBJ1-5; size: once; D: NA; CDR3: CASSFDGGTGPQHF; DNA: TGTGCCAGCAGCTTCGACGGAGGGACCGGGCCCCAGCATTTT
V: TRBV5-1; J: TRBJ1-1; size: NA; D: NA; CDR3: CASSLESKMNTEAFF; DNA: TGCGCCAGCAGCTTGGAGAGTAAAATGAACACTGAAGCTTTCTTT
V: TRBV7-2; J: TRBJ2-3; size: NA; D: TRBD2; CDR3: CASSLSSGRTARLAQYF; DNA: TGTGCCAGCAGCTTAAGCAGCGGGAGGACCGCACGTTTGGCGCAGTATTTT
V: TRBV3-1/TRBV3-2; J: TRBJ2-5; size: NA; D: NA; CDR3: CASSQDPGLKKETQYF; DNA: TGTGCCAGCAGCCAAGATCCGGGGTTGAAAAAAGAGACCCAGTACTTC
V: TRBV14; J: TRBJ2-1; size: few; D: NA; CDR3: CASSFLPRGEQFF; DNA: TGTGCCAGCAGCTTCCTACCCCGAGGGGAGCAGTTCTTC
V: TRBV28; J: TRBJ1-4; size: NA; D: NA; CDR3: CASSSTTSGEKLFF; DNA: TGTGCCAGCAGTTCTACTACGTCGGGTGAAAAACTGTTTTTT
V: TRBV23-1; J: TRBJ1-5; size: once; D: NA; CDR3: CASSQPSGQTVGQPQHF; DNA: TGCGCCAGCAGTCAACCCTCCGGACAGACCGTAGGGCAGCCCCAGCATTTT
V: TRBV6-5; J: TRBJ2-1; size: NA; D: TRBD1; CDR3: CATGTGGRNEQFF; DNA: TGTGCCACCGGGACAGGGGGAAGAAATGAGCAGTTCTTC